This TCR beta chain came from a study of OX40 agonist ivuxolimab in advanced cancers. TCRdb's copy holds only in-frame clones and misses some; the assay was immunoSEQ multiplex PCR. The data contain some 82,000 clones, about 91% of them singletons. Germline assignment: CDR1 ENHRY and CDR2 SYGVKD. Trimming at V came to 2 bases and at J to 10 bases, leaving 11 bases not matched to a gene. This CDR3 is 16 amino acids long. Sample: CD4+ or CD8+ T cells sorted from blood, taken in a trial of the OX40 agonist ivuxolimab. The chain is built from TRBV10-3 and TRBJ2-1; TRBD2 matches 10 bases. The receptor's source is an adult with an advanced solid tumor such as melanoma, head and neck, liver or kidney cancer. The CDR3 DNA is TGTGCCATCAGTGAGCGGGGGGGATTACTAGCGGGAGAGCAGTTCTTC. Protein: CAISERGGLLAGEQFF.